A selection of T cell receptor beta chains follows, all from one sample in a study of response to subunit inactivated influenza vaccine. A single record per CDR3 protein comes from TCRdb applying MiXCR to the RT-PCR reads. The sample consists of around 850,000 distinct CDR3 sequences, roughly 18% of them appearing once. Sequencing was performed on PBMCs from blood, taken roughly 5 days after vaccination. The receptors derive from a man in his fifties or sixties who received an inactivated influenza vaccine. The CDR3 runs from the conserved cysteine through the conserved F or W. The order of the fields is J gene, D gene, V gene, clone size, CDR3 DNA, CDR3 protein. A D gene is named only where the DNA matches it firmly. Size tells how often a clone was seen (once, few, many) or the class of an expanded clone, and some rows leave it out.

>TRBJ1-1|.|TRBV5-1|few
TGCGCCAGCAGCTTGGGCTCGGCTCTAGATAACGAAGCTTTCTTT
CASSLGSALDNEAFF
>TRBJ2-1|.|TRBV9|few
TGTGCCAGCAGCCAAGGGCGGGAGCAGTTCTTC
CASSQGREQFF
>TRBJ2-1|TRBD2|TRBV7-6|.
TGTGCCAGCAGCTACCGAACCGGGACTAGCGGGAGCATTAGGGGTGAGCAGTTCTTC
CASSYRTGTSGSIRGEQFF
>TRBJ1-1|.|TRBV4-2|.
TGTGCCAGCAGCCAAGAAGTCCACGCTAAGAACACTGAAGCTTTCTTT
CASSQEVHAKNTEAFF
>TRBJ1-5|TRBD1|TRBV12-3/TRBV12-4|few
TGTGCCAGCAGTTTGGCCAGGGGGAAAGGGCAGCCCCAGCATTTT
CASSLARGKGQPQHF
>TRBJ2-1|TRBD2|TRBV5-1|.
TGCGCCAGCAGCTTGGTTGCTAGCGGGGTAGGGGATGAGCAGTTCTTC
CASSLVASGVGDEQFF
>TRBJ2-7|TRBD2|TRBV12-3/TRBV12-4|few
TGTGCCAGCAGACGGACTAGCGGGGCATTCTACGAGCAGTACTTC
CASRRTSGAFYEQYF
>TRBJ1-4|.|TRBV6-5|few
TGTGCCAGCAGTTACTCGGGATACCTAAATGAAAAACTGTTTTTT
CASSYSGYLNEKLFF
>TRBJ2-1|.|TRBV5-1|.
TGCGCCAGCAGCCCAAAAGGGAGCTCCTACAATGAGCAGTTCTTC
CASSPKGSSYNEQFF
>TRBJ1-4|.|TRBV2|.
TGTGCCAGCAGTAACCAGGGGCTAACTAATGAAAAACTGTTTTTT
CASSNQGLTNEKLFF
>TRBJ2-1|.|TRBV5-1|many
TGCGCCAGCAGCTTGTTTCCGAGGGGCTCCTACAATGAGCAGTTCTTC
CASSLFPRGSYNEQFF
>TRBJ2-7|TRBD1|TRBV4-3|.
TGCGCCAGCAGCCAAGTTCTCGAACGAGGGACAGGGGGTTACGAGCAGTACTTC
CASSQVLERGTGGYEQYF
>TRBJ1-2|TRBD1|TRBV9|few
TGTGCCAGCAGCGTAGTTCAGGGACAGGGATCCGGCTACACCTTC
CASSVVQGQGSGYTF
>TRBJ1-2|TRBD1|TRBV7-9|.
TGTGCCAGCAGCCCTGGGACAGGGACGTACTATGGCTACACCTTC
CASSPGTGTYYGYTF
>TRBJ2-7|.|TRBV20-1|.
TGCAGTGCGGGCGGCACCCTAGCCTACGAGCAGTACTTC
CSAGGTLAYEQYF
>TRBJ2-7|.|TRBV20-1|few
TGCAGTGCTAGAGATAGGCCAGGGGAGATTTACGAGCAGTACTTC
CSARDRPGEIYEQYF
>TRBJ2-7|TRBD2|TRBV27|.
TGTGCCAGCAGAAGGACTAGCGCCTCCTACGAGCAGTACTTC
CASRRTSASYEQYF
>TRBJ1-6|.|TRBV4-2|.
TGTGCCAGCAGCCAAGCGGGGTTTTCACCCCTCCACTTT
CASSQAGFSPLHF
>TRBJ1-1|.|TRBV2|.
TGTGCCAGCAGTGAAGGGGGGTACACTGAAGCTTTCTTT
CASSEGGYTEAFF
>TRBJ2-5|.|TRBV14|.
TGTGCCAGCAGCCGACACCTGTACCAAGAGACCCAGTACTTC
CASSRHLYQETQYF
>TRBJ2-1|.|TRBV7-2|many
TGTGCCAGCAGCCCGAGTCTGAGCGGAGGGGGGGGTGAGCAGTTCTTC
CASSPSLSGGGGEQFF
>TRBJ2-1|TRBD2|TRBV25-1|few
TGTGCCAGCAGTGAGGCCTTAGCGGGGGTAGACAATGAGCAGTTCTTC
CASSEALAGVDNEQFF
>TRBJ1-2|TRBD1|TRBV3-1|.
TGTGCCAGCAGCCAAGAGACAGGGGTCTATGGCTACACCTTC
CASSQETGVYGYTF
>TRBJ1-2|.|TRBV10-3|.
TGTGCCATCAGTGAGGAGGGCCGGGGGACACCGTATGGCTACACCTTC
CAISEEGRGTPYGYTF
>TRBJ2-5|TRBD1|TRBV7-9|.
TGTGCCAGCAGCCCGAGACAGGGTTGGGAGACCCAGTACTTC
CASSPRQGWETQYF
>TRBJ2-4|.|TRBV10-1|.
TGCGCCAGCAGTGAGATAGGGGACGAAAACATTCAGTACTTC
CASSEIGDENIQYF
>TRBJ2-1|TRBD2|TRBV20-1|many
TGCAGTGCTAGCCGGGACTACCCAAAAGTGAGCTCCTACAATGAGCAGTTCTTC
CSASRDYPKVSSYNEQFF
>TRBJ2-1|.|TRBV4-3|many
TGCGCCAGCAGCCATGGGGAAACCTACAATGAGCAGTTCTTC
CASSHGETYNEQFF
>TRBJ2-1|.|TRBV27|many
TGTGCCAGCAGTTTCGGGCTAGCGTCCTACAATGAGCAGTTCTTC
CASSFGLASYNEQFF
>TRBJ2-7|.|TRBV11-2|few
TGTGCCAGCAGCTTAGTGGGGGGCAGTCGTGGTTACGAGCAGTACTTC
CASSLVGGSRGYEQYF
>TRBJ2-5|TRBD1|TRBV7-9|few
TGTGCCAGCAGCCTGGGACAGGGTAACCTCCTTGAGACCCAGTACTTC
CASSLGQGNLLETQYF
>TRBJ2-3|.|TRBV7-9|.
TGTGCCAGCAGCTTTGCGGGTGCAGATACGCAGTATTTT
CASSFAGADTQYF
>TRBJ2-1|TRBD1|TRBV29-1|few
TGCAGCGTTGAACCGGGACAGGGGGCCTCCAATGAGCAGTTCTTC
CSVEPGQGASNEQFF
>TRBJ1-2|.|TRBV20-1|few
TGCAGTGCTTTGGGGGGGAACTATGGCTACACCTTC
CSALGGNYGYTF
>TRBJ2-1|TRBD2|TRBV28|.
TGTGCCAGCAGTTCCCTAGGCGGGACTAGCGGGGATAATGAGCAGTTCTTC
CASSSLGGTSGDNEQFF
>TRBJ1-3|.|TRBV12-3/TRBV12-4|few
TGTGCCAGCAGTTTTCGGGCAGTAGCCTCTGGAAACACCATATATTTT
CASSFRAVASGNTIYF
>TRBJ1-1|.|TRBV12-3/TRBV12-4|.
TGTGCCAGCACCATCGAGATAGGGACTGAAGCTTTCTTT
CASTIEIGTEAFF
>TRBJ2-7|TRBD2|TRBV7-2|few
TGTGCCAGCAGCAGAGCGGGACGGGATGTCTACGAGCAGTACTTC
CASSRAGRDVYEQYF
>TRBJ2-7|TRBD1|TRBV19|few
TGTGCCAGTAGTATCTCCAGGGGGAGCTCCTACGAGCAGTACTTC
CASSISRGSSYEQYF
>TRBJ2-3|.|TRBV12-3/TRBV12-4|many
TGTGCCAGCAGTTTCGGTAGTGGAGATACGCAGTATTTT
CASSFGSGDTQYF
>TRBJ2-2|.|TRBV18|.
TGTGCCAGCTCCCGGGACACGCAAGGCACCGGGGAGCTGTTTTTT
CASSRDTQGTGELFF
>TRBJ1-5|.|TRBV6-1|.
TGTGCCAGCAGTACAGAAGGGGGAACCAATCAGCCCCAGCATTTT
CASSTEGGTNQPQHF
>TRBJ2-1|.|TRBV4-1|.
TGCGCCAGCAGCCAAGAAGAGACGGTTTACAATGAGCAGTTCTTC
CASSQEETVYNEQFF
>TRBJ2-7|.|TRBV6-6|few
TGTGCCAGCGCTTTAGTAGGAGTCTACGAGCAGTACTTC
CASALVGVYEQYF
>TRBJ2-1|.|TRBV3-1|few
TGTGCCAGCAGCCAAATCGAACGGAGCTCCTACAATGAGCAGTTCTTC
CASSQIERSSYNEQFF
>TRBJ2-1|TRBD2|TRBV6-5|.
TGTGCCAGCAGTTACTCGACTAGCGGGAGGCTCAGCTCCTACAATGAGCAGTTCTTC
CASSYSTSGRLSSYNEQFF
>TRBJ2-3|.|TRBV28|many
TGTGCCAGCAGTTCCTTTTTTATGTCCAGCACAGATACGCAGTATTTT
CASSSFFMSSTDTQYF
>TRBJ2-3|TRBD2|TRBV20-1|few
TGCAGTGCTAGAGATGTGATGAGCGGGGGGGCAGATACGCAGTATTTT
CSARDVMSGGADTQYF
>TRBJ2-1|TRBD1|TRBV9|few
TGTGCCAGCAGCGTTTCGTCAGGGGGCCATCTTAAGGATGAGCAGTTCTTC
CASSVSSGGHLKDEQFF
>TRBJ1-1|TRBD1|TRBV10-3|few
TGTGCCATCAGGGAAGGACAGGAGAACACTGAAGCTTTCTTT
CAIREGQENTEAFF